This T cell receptor beta chain was obtained from a study of CD8+CD57+ T cells in acquired aplastic anemia (dated by TCRdb to 2017 to 2018). About the study as a whole: Extracted DNA from sorted CD4+ and CD8+ cells averaged approximately 3 ug, ranging from roughly 0.17 to 27.4 ug. An average of approximately 10 million reads for CD4+ cells and approximately 11 million reads for CD8+ cells was obtained from healthy donor samples. What the research found in general, with its limitations: No significant difference in CD8+ Simpson's diversity was found between patients and healthy controls (P=0.060). Some 27 CD8+ CDR3 sequences were found in both patients and controls but appeared to be highly expressed in patients and within the immunodominant clones of the patients.

TCR repertoires of sorted CD4+ and CD8+ blood T cells from severe aplastic anemia patients and healthy subjects were deep-sequenced in the study. Ficoll-Paque density gradient centrifugation was used to isolate peripheral blood mononuclear cells. Before DNA extraction, CD4+ and CD8+ T cells were sorted by FACS or by magnetic beads. Profiling of TCR beta VDJ combinations and CDR3 sequences used genomic DNA as the template. An Illumina HiSeq 2000 was the platform used for TCR repertoire sequencing. Per the source publication's procedure: TRBV/TRBJ rearrangement plots, CDR3 size and DJ length profiles, and Simpson's diversity index were used to evaluate the repertoires. The immunodominant clone was defined as the most abundant DNA sequence in deep sequencing data. CDR3 amino acid sequences were checked for sharing across subjects and were also compared against the VDJdb database and published repertoires. The raw public reads went through TCRdb reprocessing: fastp at Q25, MiXCR clone calling, in-frame beta chains kept. CDR3 protein duplicates are merged, each entry listing the most common genes and DNA. TCRdb, not the authors, supplied the V and J calls. The sample table lists 33,000 or so distinct CDR3 sequences, about 77% of them with a count of one. In total, the top ten clones hold 20% to 25% of the sample.

On this clonotype: The antigen this receptor binds is unknown. Nothing much larger sits one base from this clone, and base qualities are not available.

From a lookup of the germline V gene, CDR1 and CDR2 are SNHLY and FYNNEI. V is shortened by 3 bases, J by 8 bases, and the region joining them spans 8 bases. From the cysteine up to the phenylalanine, the CDR3 has a length of 13 residues. Only the CDR3 region is kept as DNA, spanning 39 bases read in frame from base 1. Sample: sorted CD4+, CD8+, or CD8+CD57+ T cells (not recorded which) from PBMCs. The rearrangement combines TRBV2 with TRBJ1-6; 5 matching bases give a weak D call of TRBD1. The receptor comes from a human donor in good health, serving as a control. The bases are TGTGCCAGCAGTGAGACAGCATATTCACCCCTCCACTTT. Translation gives CASSETAYSPLHF. Outside the CDR3, residues come from the reference TRBV2 and TRBJ1-6 proteins, so the full variable domain is: EPEVTQTPSHQVTQMGQEVILRCVPISNHLYFYWYRQILGQKVEFLVSFYNNEISEKSEIFDDQFSVERPDGSNFTLKIRSTKLEDSAMYFCASSETAYSPLHFGNGTRLTVT.